The rows below give T cell receptor beta chains drawn from one sample of a study of cytotoxic CD8 clonotypes in ibrutinib-treated CLL. TCRdb's copy holds only in-frame clones and misses some; the assay was immunoSEQ multiplex PCR. The table lists about 140,000 clones, more than 70% of them singletons. Material: PBMCs, obtained after 36 months of ibrutinib treatment. The receptors here all came from a human donor with chronic lymphocytic leukemia. Both conserved end residues are trimmed from each CDR3. The order of the fields is J gene, V gene, CDR3 protein.

>TRBJ1-3|TRBV6-5
ASSYSAGLGNTIY
>TRBJ2-7|TRBV11-2
ASSPTRSYEQY
>TRBJ1-2|TRBV18
ASSPQENYGYT
>TRBJ1-5|TRBV27
ASSSPTNNQPQH
>TRBJ2-5|TRBV4-2
ASSLSEQETQY
>TRBJ2-7|TRBV11-3
ASSFSHRGRREQY
>TRBJ1-5|TRBV28
ASSFRGGENQPQH
>TRBJ2-7|TRBV6-1
ASSEAQVALGDEQY
>TRBJ2-2|TRBV5-4
ASSLVARGTGELF
>TRBJ2-7|TRBV11-2
ASSQYGDSYEQY
>TRBJ1-3|TRBV5-1
ASSRAGPSGNTIY
>TRBJ1-2|TRBV5-1
ASSLWSQNYGYT
>TRBJ1-5|TRBV2
ASRPGSPPNQPQH
>TRBJ2-7|TRBV7-9
ASSFPGDEQY
>TRBJ2-7|TRBV6-5
ANILAAGIYEQY
>TRBJ1-5|TRBV2
ASSTQGRGQPQH
>TRBJ1-5|TRBV11-2
ASSPIDTQPQH
>TRBJ1-6|TRBV25-1
ASRETGGVYGSPLH
>TRBJ2-2|TRBV6-4
ASTAANTGELF
>TRBJ2-7|TRBV13
ASSFPSGRALEQY
>TRBJ1-6|TRBV6-1
ASSDLAGGRSPLH
>TRBJ1-2|TRBV19
ASSIGVYNYGYT
>TRBJ1-3|TRBV9
ASSASGTIY
>TRBJ2-3|TRBV28
ASSTRPGTSGGTDTQY
>TRBJ1-5|TRBV7-9
ASSPSRTGGGSNQPQH
>TRBJ2-1|TRBV28
ASSLFGYRGVFENEQF
>TRBJ2-1|TRBV30
AWTPYNEQF
>TRBJ2-7|TRBV30
ACSERGRGAYEQY
>TRBJ2-7|TRBV6-1
ATRGRGYDEQY
>TRBJ2-7|TRBV20-1
SARESYEQY
>TRBJ2-1|TRBV28
ASSGTSEQF
>TRBJ1-5|TRBV19
ASTRQGNQPQH
>TRBJ1-5|TRBV5-6
ASSVGLMGSNQPQH
>TRBJ2-7|TRBV28
ASSFPGQSYEQY
>TRBJ1-3|TRBV6-6
ASSSVGASGNTIY
>TRBJ2-3|TRBV4-2
ASSRRAFRLGGVSDTQY
>TRBJ1-2|TRBV30
AWQLGASYGYT
>TRBJ1-3|TRBV4-2
ASSQVPWALSGNTIY
>TRBJ2-1|TRBV27
ASSYLAGDNEQF